Detailed here is one T cell receptor (beta chain). The antigen is unknown. The record originates from a study of CD8+ T cells in alopecia areata. Across the whole study: In an open-label trial, patients got 5 to 10 mg tofacitinib twice daily. Whole-study findings and limits: In lesional scalp, particularly from alopecia totalis/universalis, clonality was higher than in normal scalp.

V was clipped by 6 bases and J by 0 bases, with 15 bases between them. Germline V gene sequence: CDR1 MNHEY, CDR2 SVGAGI. The CDR3 has 15 residues. RNA was extracted and reverse transcribed into cDNA as the sequencing template. Some clones are missing from TCRdb's copy, which holds only in-frame ones; the method was immunoSEQ multiplex PCR. The repertoire consists of some 180,000 clones, with more than 60% occurring once and the leading ten covering over 1.5%. Collection of lesional scalp punch biopsies and peripheral blood was performed in alopecia areata patients. The receptor comes from a human donor with alopecia areata. The material was CD4+ T cells sorted from blood, obtained at week 0. This chain links TRBV6-5 with TRBJ2-7, with a tentative D call TRBD1 (5 bases). The CDR3, as DNA: TGTGCCAGCAGACCCGGACACACGAGCTCCTACGAGCAGTACTTC. Amino acid sequence: CASRPGHTSSYEQYF.